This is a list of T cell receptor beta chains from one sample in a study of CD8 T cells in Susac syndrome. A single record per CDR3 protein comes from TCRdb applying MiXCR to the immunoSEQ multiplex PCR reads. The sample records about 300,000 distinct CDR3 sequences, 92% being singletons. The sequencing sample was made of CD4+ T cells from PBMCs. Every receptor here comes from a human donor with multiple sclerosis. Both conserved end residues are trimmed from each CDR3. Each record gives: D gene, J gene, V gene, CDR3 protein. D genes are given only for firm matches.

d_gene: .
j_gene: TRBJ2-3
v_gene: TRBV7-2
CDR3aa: ASSWPPGAAWDTQY

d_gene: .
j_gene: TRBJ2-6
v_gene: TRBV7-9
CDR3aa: ASRVGANVLT

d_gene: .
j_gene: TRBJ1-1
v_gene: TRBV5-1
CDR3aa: ASRKSGRVTEAF

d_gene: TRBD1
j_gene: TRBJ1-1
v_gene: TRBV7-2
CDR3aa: ASSYRTGGGTEVF

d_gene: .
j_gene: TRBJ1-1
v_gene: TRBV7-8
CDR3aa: ASSFTQLNTEAF

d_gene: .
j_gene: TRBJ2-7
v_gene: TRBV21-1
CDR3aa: ASSPRQRGLGSEQY

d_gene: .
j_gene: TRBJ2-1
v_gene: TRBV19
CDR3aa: ASSLRKGYNEQF

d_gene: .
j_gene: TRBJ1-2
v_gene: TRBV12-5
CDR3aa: ASGPRDGEVQT

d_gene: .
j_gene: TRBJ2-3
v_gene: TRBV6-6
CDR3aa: ASSPPAGDTQY

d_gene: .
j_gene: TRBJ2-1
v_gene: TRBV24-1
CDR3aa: ATSDFERRWQF

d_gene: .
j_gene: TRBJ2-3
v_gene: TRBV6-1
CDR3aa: ASHRPSLGGTDTQY

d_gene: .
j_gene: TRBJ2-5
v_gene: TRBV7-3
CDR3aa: ASSAQLQETQY

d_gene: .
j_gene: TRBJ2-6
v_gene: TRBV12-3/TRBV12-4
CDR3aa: ASSWGRAPSGANVLT

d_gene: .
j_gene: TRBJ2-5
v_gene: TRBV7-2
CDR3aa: ASSKAWRETQY

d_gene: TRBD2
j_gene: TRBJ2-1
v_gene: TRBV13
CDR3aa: ASSLTSGLSYNEQF

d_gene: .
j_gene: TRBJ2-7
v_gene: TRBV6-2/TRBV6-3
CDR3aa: ASSYSRPSASYEQY

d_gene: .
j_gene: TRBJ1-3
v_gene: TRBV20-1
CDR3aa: SASGRNTIY

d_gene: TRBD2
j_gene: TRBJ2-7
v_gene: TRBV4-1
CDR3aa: ASSQARTSTGAYEQY

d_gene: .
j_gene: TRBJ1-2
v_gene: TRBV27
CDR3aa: ATAAAGTQRNYGYT

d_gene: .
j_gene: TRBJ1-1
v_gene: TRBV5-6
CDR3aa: ASSLALGSWTEAF

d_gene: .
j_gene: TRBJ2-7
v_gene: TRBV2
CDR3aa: ASRANSRQY

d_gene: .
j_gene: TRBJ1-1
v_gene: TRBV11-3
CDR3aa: ASSLAGKNTEAF

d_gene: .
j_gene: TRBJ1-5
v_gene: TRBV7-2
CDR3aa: ASSLGVRGDQPQH

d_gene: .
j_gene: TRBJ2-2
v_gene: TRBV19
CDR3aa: ASGGTAYTGELF

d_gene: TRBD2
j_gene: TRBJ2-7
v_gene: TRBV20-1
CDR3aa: SATGGGPIPYEQY

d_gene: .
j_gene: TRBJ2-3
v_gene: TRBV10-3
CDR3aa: AISEGSVPDTQY

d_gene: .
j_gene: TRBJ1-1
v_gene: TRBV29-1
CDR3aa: SVEPFTGTEAF

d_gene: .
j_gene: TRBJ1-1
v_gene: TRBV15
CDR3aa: ATSFSRGTEAF

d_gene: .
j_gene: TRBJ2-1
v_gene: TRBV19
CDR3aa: ASSKKRARILDYNEQF

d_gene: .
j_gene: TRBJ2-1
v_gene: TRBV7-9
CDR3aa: ASFNEQF

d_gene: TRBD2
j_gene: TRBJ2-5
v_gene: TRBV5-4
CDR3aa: ASSLDRLAGAAGVETQY

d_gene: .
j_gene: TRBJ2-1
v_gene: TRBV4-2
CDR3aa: ASSQTHGRKYNEQF

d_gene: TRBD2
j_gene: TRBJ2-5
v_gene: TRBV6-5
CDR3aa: ASSFWSSGIQETQY

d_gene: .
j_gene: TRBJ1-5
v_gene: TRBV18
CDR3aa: ASSPPGKPQH

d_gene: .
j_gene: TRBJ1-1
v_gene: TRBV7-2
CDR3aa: ASSGRDGLNTEAF

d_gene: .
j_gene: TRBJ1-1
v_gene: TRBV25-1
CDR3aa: ASSELGSTANTEAF